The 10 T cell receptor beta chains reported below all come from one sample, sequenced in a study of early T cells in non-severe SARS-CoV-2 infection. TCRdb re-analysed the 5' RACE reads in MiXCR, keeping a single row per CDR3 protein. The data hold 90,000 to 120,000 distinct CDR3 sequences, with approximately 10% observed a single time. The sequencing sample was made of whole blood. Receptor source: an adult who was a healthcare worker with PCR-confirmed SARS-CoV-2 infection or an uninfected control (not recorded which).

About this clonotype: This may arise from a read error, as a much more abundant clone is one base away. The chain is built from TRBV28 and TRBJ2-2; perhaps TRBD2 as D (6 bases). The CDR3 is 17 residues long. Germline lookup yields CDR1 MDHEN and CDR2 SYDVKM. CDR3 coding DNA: TGTACCAGCAGCCCACACAATATAGCGGAGTACACCGGGGAGCTGTTTTTT. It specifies CTSSPHNIAEYTGELFF.

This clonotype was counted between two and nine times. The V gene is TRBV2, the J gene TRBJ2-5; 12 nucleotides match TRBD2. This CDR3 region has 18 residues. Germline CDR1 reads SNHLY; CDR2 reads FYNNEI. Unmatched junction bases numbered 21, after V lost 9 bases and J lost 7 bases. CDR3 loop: CASSRRGRLAGVDGTQYF. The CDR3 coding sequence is TGTGCCAGTTCTCGAAGGGGTCGACTAGCGGGAGTCGACGGGACCCAGTACTTC.

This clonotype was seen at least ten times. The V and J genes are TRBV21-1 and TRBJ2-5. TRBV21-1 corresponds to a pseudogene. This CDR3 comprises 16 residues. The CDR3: CASSKSGRLLRETQYF. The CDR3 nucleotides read TGTGCCAGCAGCAAATCGGGTCGTTTACTTCGTGAGACCCAGTACTTC.

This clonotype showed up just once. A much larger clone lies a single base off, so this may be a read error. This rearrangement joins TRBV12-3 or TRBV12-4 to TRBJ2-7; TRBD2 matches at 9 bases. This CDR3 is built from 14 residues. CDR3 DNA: TGTGTCAGCAGCACGACTAGCGGACTCTACGAGCAGTACTTC. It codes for CVSSTTSGLYEQYF.

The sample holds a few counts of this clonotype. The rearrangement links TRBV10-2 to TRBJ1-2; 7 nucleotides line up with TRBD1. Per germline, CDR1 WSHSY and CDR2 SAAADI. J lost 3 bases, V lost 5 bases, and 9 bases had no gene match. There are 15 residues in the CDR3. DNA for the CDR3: TGCGCCAGCAGTTTTTCGGACAGGAACTACTATGGCTACACCTTC. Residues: CASSFSDRNYYGYTF.

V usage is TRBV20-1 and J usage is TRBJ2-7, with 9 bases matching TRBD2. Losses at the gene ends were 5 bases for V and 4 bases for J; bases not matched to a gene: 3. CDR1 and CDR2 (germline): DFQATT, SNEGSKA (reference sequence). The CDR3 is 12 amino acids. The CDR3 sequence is CSAGTSWYEQYF. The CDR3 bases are TGCAGTGCTGGGACTAGCTGGTACGAGCAGTACTTC.

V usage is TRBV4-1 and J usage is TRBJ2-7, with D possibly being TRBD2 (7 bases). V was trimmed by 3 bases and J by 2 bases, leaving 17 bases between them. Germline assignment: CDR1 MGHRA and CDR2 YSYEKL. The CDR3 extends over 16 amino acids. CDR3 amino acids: CASSHRPQRDTYEQYF. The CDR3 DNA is TGCGCCAGCAGCCATCGGCCCCAGCGGGACACCTACGAGCAGTACTTC.

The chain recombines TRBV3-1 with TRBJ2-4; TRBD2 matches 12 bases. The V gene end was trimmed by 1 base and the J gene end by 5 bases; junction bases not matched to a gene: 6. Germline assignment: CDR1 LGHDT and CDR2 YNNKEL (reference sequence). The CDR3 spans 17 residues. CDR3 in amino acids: CASSQVTSGGTENIQYF. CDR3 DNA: TGTGCCAGCAGCCAAGTTACTAGCGGGGGGACTGAAAACATTCAGTACTTC.

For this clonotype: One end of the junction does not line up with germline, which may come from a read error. The DNA of the CDR3 is TGTGCCAGCAGTTACTCCAACAATGAGCAGTTCTTC. This encodes CASSYSNNEQFF. V usage is TRBV6-2 or TRBV6-3 and J usage is TRBJ2-1, with D unresolved. Per germline, CDR1 MNHEY and CDR2 SVGEGT. This CDR3 contains 12 residues.

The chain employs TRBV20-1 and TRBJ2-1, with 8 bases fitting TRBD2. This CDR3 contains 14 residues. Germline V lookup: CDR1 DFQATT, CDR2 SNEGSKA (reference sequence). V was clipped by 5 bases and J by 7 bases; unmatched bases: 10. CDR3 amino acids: CSAAPVRLANEQFF. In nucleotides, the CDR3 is TGCAGTGCTGCCCCCGTAAGACTAGCGAATGAGCAGTTCTTC.